These T cell receptor beta chains were read from a single sample in a study of T cell repertoires in cytomegalovirus infection. These receptors' targets are unknown. TCRdb reprocessed the reads with MiXCR, giving one entry per CDR3 protein. The sample consists of approximately 150,000 distinct CDR3 sequences, about 20% of them appearing once. The specimen was CD8+ T cells from cultured PBMCs, collected from culture after CMV antigen stimulation. These receptors all stem from a human donor in good health (CMV status not recorded). Some clones in this sample may be carry-over from other donors' samples. The conserved cysteine and the conserved F or W are not part of the CDR3 here. The D gene is left open where the match is weak.

NA | TRBV2 | ASSEQDTYEQY
NA | TRBV7-2 | ASSLPGDYEQY
NA | TRBV25-1 | ASSEGPVNEQF
NA | TRBV6-2/TRBV6-3 | ASSSSSPAARNEQF
NA | TRBV6-2/TRBV6-3 | ASSLAAKNIQY
NA | TRBV12-3/TRBV12-4 | ASSLKGPYEQY
NA | TRBV5-8 | ASSLLGIENTGELF
TRBD1 | TRBV7-2 | ASSLGETGTGVRLSNQPQH
NA | TRBV20-1 | SARDQGIEGNYGYT
NA | TRBV12-3/TRBV12-4 | ASSQLDKDTQY
NA | TRBV4-3 | ASSQVHGSYEQY
NA | TRBV7-9 | ASSIYTAMGTNYGYT
NA | TRBV5-4 | ASSLIRTSSYEQY
NA | TRBV11-2 | ASSFSTSTDTQY
TRBD1 | TRBV12-3/TRBV12-4 | ASSSDRDSNQPQH
TRBD1 | TRBV7-2 | ASMGQGVLDTQY
TRBD2 | TRBV7-9 | ASSPASGRATNEQF
NA | TRBV28 | ASGIHGYT